This T cell receptor beta chain was retrieved from a study of T cell changes during pregnancy in multiple sclerosis. Assay used: immunoSEQ multiplex PCR; TCRdb lists only in-frame clones, some missing. The table records 45,000 to 70,000 clones, 92% of them present only once. The germline V gene has CDR1 SGHTA and CDR2 FQGNSA. Losses at the gene ends were 2 bases for V and 5 bases for J; bases not matched to a gene: 3. This CDR3 contains 14 residues. The sample was CD4+ T cells from peripheral blood mononuclear cells, taken after pregnancy. This rearrangement joins TRBV7-2 to TRBJ2-3; 8 nucleotides agree with TRBD2. This sequence was found in a female donor with multiple sclerosis, enrolled in a pregnancy study. The CDR3 DNA reads TGTGCCAGCAGCTTACGGGGGGGCGGAGATACGCAGTATTTT. It encodes CASSLRGGGDTQYF.